This T cell receptor beta chain was sequenced in a study of blood T cell repertoires in COVID-19. Measured with immunoSEQ multiplex PCR; TCRdb has only the in-frame clones, and not every one. Of fewer than 300,000 clones in the sample, 85% were seen once. Recovery among Cohort 3 donors was established by two negative PCRs, clearance, or symptom resolution. Between the trimmed V and J ends, which lost 1 base and 4 bases, there was a span of 14 bases. The germline CDR1 and CDR2 sequences are SGHRS and YFSETQ. This CDR3 region has 15 residues. The sequence derives from a woman between 50 and 59 years old who had recovered from COVID-19. This rearrangement joins TRBV5-1 to TRBJ2-5, with D perhaps TRBD2 (6 bases). Sequenced: PBMCs or T cells enriched from blood (not recorded which). The CDR3 region is CASSLLAGRGETQYF. The CDR3 DNA reads as TGCGCCAGCAGCTTGCTGGCGGGAAGGGGAGAGACCCAGTACTTC.